Presented here are 3 T cell receptor beta chains from one specimen sequenced in a study of beta chain features in type 1 diabetes. As every portion of the isolated RNA was reverse transcribed, the sequencing read expressed TCRB transcripts. Assay: immunoSEQ multiplex PCR; the TCRdb copy retains only in-frame clones and omits some. The table lists about 220,000 clones, about a tenth of them singletons, with less than 1.5% in the top ten. Sequenced input: central memory CD4+ T cells from blood. These receptors all stem from a man aged 18-30 years in good health.

This clone was counted between two and nine times. The chain links TRBV7-2 to TRBJ2-3, with 7 bases fitting TRBD2. The CDR3 is 15 residues long. V shed 0 bases and J 8 bases; nucleotides not matched to a gene: 8. Germline assignment: CDR1 SGHTA and CDR2 FQGNSA. The CDR3 protein is CASSLAPAGQGTQYF. The CDR3 nucleotides read TGTGCCAGCAGCTTAGCGCCAGCGGGGCAGGGTACGCAGTATTTT. Full variable domain (outside the CDR3, taken from reference TRBV7-2 and TRBJ2-3): GAGVSQSPSNKVTEKGKDVELRCDPISGHTALYWYRQSLGQGLEFLIYFQGNSAPDKSGLPSDRFSAERTGGSVSTLTIQRTQQEDSAVYLCASSLAPAGQGTQYFGPGTRLTVL.

The chain couples TRBV1 to TRBJ1-5; TRBD1 is taken as the D call from the table, unchecked against the DNA. TRBV1 is described as a pseudogene. The CDR3 is made up of 16 amino acids. The CDR3 loop reads CTSSRRDRGQGQPQHF. The CDR3 bases are TGCACCAGCAGCCGCCGGGACAGGGGGCAAGGACAGCCCCAGCATTTT.

This clone was observed a handful of times. This chain connects TRBV7-2 to TRBJ2-1; TRBD2 might be the D (6 bases). CDR1 and CDR2 (germline): SGHTA, FQGNSA. The length of the CDR3 is 15 residues. V was clipped by 5 bases and J by 3 bases, with 14 bases between them. The CDR3 nucleotides are TGTGCCAGCAGCCCGGTAGCGGATTACTACAATGAGCAGTTCTTC. The encoded protein is CASSPVADYYNEQFF.